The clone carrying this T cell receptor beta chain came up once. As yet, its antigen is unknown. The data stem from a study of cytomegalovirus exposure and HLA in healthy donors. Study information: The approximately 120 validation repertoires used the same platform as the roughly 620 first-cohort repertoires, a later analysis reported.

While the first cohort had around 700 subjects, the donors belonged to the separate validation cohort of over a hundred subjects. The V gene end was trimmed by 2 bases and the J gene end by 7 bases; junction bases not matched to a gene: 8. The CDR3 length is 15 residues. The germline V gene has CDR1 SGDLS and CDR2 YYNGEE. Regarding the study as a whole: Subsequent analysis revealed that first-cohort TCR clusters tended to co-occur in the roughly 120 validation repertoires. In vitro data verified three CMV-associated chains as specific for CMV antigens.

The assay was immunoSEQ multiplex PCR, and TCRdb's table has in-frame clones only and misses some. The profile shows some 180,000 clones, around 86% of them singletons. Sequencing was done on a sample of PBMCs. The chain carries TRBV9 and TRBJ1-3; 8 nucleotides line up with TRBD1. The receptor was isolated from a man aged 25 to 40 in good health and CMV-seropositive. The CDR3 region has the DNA TGTGCCAGCAGCGTTGGCGGACAGGGTGGTAACACCATATATTTT. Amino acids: CASSVGGQGGNTIYF.